A selection of T cell receptor beta chains follows, all from one sample in a study of T cell repertoires in cytomegalovirus infection. Via MiXCR, TCRdb re-called the reads, giving one row per CDR3 protein. The sample consists of over 300,000 distinct CDR3 sequences, under 20% of them appearing once. Sequenced material: PBMCs. The receptors were gathered from a human donor in good health (CMV status not recorded). Some clones in this sample may be carry-over from other donors' samples. The CDR3 runs from the conserved cysteine through the conserved F or W. The order of the fields is CDR3 protein, CDR3 DNA, D gene, J gene, V gene, clone size. A D gene is named only where the DNA matches it firmly. The size of a clone is reported for some rows only, either as once, few or many, or as a class for expanded clones.

CASSLRDRNTEAFF	TGTGCCAGCAGCTTAAGGGACAGGAACACTGAAGCTTTCTTT	TRBD1	TRBJ1-1	TRBV7-2	many
CASSQETGQGSGNTIYF	TGTGCCAGCAGCCAAGAGACGGGACAGGGATCCGGAAACACCATATATTTT	TRBD1	TRBJ1-3	TRBV4-2	.
CASRGDTYGYTF	TGTGCCTCCAGGGGTGATACCTATGGCTACACCTTC	.	TRBJ1-2	TRBV10-3	.
CASRDTNTDTQYF	TGTGCCAGCAGGGACACTAACACAGATACGCAGTATTTT	.	TRBJ2-3	TRBV12-3/TRBV12-4	few
CASSFRQGGTGELFF	TGTGCCAGCAGCTTCCGACAGGGAGGTACCGGGGAGCTGTTTTTT	.	TRBJ2-2	TRBV5-6	few
CASSPVWGGKTDTQYF	TGTGCCAGCAGCCCCGTGTGGGGGGGTAAAACAGATACGCAGTATTTT	TRBD2	TRBJ2-3	TRBV28	many
CASSPPVGDTQYF	TGTGCCAGCTCACCTCCGGTCGGGGATACGCAGTATTTT	.	TRBJ2-3	TRBV18	.
CASSSGRREGYTF	TGTGCCAGCAGTTCCGGCCGGCGGGAAGGCTACACCTTC	.	TRBJ1-2	TRBV28	few
CASSLGERETQYF	TGTGCCAGCAGTCTAGGGGAGCGAGAGACCCAGTACTTC	.	TRBJ2-5	TRBV7-2	.
CATSDSDYYGYTF	TGTGCCACCAGTGATTCGGACTACTATGGCTACACCTTC	.	TRBJ1-2	TRBV24-1	.
CASSLRGTSSYEQYF	TGTGCCAGCTCACTGCGCGGGACTAGCTCCTACGAGCAGTACTTC	TRBD2	TRBJ2-7	TRBV18	.
CATSDLLQGARLGNQPQHF	TGTGCCACCAGTGATTTGTTGCAGGGGGCGCGTCTCGGCAATCAGCCCCAGCATTTT	TRBD1	TRBJ1-5	TRBV24-1	.
CASSPRDIAYNEQFF	TGTGCCAGCAGCCCCCGGGACATCGCCTACAATGAGCAGTTCTTC	.	TRBJ2-1	TRBV7-9	few
CASSLRTALGTGELFF	TGTGCCAGCAGCTTAAGAACGGCCCTTGGGACCGGGGAGCTGTTTTTT	.	TRBJ2-2	TRBV7-2	many
CASSSPIAGAQNIQYF	TGTGCCAGCAGTTCCCCCATAGCGGGGGCCCAGAACATTCAGTACTTC	TRBD2	TRBJ2-4	TRBV28	few
CASSLEAEVSYNEQFF	TGTGCCAGCAGTTTAGAGGCAGAGGTCAGCTACAATGAGCAGTTCTTC	.	TRBJ2-1	TRBV12-3/TRBV12-4	few
CASSESTVLNEKLFF	TGTGCCAGCAGTGAATCGACAGTTCTTAATGAAAAACTGTTTTTT	.	TRBJ1-4	TRBV9	few
CASSFRQGPHTEAFF	TGTGCCAGCAGCTTCCGACAGGGACCCCACACTGAAGCTTTCTTT	TRBD1	TRBJ1-1	TRBV5-4	.
CASSPDRGHQPQHF	TGTGCCAGCAGTCCGGACAGGGGGCATCAGCCCCAGCATTTT	TRBD1	TRBJ1-5	TRBV2	many
CASSPGEAGNTIYF	TGTGCCAGCTCACCCGGAGAGGCTGGAAACACCATATATTTT	.	TRBJ1-3	TRBV18	.
CASSYGASGAYEQYF	TGTGCCAGCAGTTACGGGGCTAGCGGCGCCTACGAGCAGTACTTC	TRBD2	TRBJ2-7	TRBV6-5	many
CASSESGGTGETQYF	TGTGCCAGCAGTGAATCCGGCGGGACAGGGGAGACCCAGTACTTC	TRBD1	TRBJ2-5	TRBV6-1	many
CASMEISGAYNEQFF	TGCGCCAGCATGGAAATTAGTGGCGCCTACAATGAGCAGTTCTTC	.	TRBJ2-1	TRBV5-1	.
CASSLAHGAVGYGYTF	TGTGCCAGCAGCTTAGCGCATGGGGCCGTCGGCTATGGCTACACCTTC	.	TRBJ1-2	TRBV7-9	few
CASSPDRASYEQYF	TGTGCCAGCAGCCCGGACAGGGCCTCCTACGAGCAGTACTTC	TRBD1	TRBJ2-7	TRBV7-2	many
CASSYSVVPSGGSSYNEQFF	TGTGCCAGCAGTTACTCTGTAGTCCCTAGCGGGGGGAGCTCCTACAATGAGCAGTTCTTC	TRBD2	TRBJ2-1	TRBV6-6	few
CASRSTGGQFF	TGTGCCAGCAGGTCGACAGGGGGGCAGTTCTTC	TRBD1	TRBJ2-1	TRBV12-3/TRBV12-4	many
CASSYQDPTQYF	TGTGCCAGCAGCTACCAGGACCCGACCCAGTACTTC	.	TRBJ2-5	TRBV7-9	few
CASSLRPGFGNAGELFF	TGTGCCAGCAGCTTGAGGCCAGGGTTCGGGAACGCCGGGGAGCTGTTTTTT	.	TRBJ2-2	TRBV7-2	many
CASSLGVGGGSGYTF	TGTGCCAGCAGCTTAGGAGTAGGGGGAGGGAGTGGCTACACCTTC	.	TRBJ1-2	TRBV7-2	few
CASNLSPGGEKLFF	TGTGCCAGCAACTTGTCCCCGGGGGGTGAAAAACTGTTTTTT	.	TRBJ1-4	TRBV7-8	.
CSAGQFNYGYTF	TGCAGTGCGGGACAGTTTAACTATGGCTACACCTTC	TRBD1	TRBJ1-2	TRBV20-1	.
CSVEGGRQGTYNEQFF	TGCAGCGTTGAGGGGGGCCGACAGGGCACCTACAATGAGCAGTTCTTC	.	TRBJ2-1	TRBV29-1	few
CASSLQGGLQETQYF	TGTGCCAGCAGCTTGCAGGGGGGACTCCAAGAGACCCAGTACTTC	.	TRBJ2-5	TRBV7-2	many
CASNSQNQETQYF	TGTGCCAGCAATTCTCAGAACCAAGAGACCCAGTACTTC	.	TRBJ2-5	TRBV2	.
CASRSVQGDKAFF	TGTGCCAGCAGGTCCGTACAGGGCGACAAAGCTTTCTTT	.	TRBJ1-1	TRBV12-3/TRBV12-4	.
CASKWGRDQPQHF	TGTGCCAGCAAATGGGGTCGGGATCAGCCCCAGCATTTT	.	TRBJ1-5	TRBV6-6	.
CSVEDTEEAFF	TGCAGCGTTGAAGATACAGAGGAAGCTTTCTTT	.	TRBJ1-1	TRBV29-1	.
CASSRDPGNQPQHF	TGTGCCAGCAGCAGAGATCCAGGCAATCAGCCCCAGCATTTT	.	TRBJ1-5	TRBV7-2	many
CASSYTSRGDYEQYF	TGTGCCAGCAGCTACACATCGCGGGGGGACTACGAGCAGTACTTC	TRBD2	TRBJ2-7	TRBV7-8	.
CSASIEGRYEQYF	TGCAGTGCTAGTATAGAGGGGCGCTACGAGCAGTACTTC	.	TRBJ2-7	TRBV20-1	.
CASSRRVRVDYGYTF	TGTGCCAGCAGTCGAAGGGTACGAGTGGACTATGGCTACACCTTC	.	TRBJ1-2	TRBV12-3/TRBV12-4	.
CASSLGAVYEQYF	TGTGCCAGCAGTTTAGGCGCAGTCTACGAGCAGTACTTC	.	TRBJ2-7	TRBV12-3/TRBV12-4	many
CSAPRARRPMNTEAFF	TGCAGTGCTCCTCGGGCCAGAAGGCCGATGAACACTGAAGCTTTCTTT	.	TRBJ1-1	TRBV20-1	.
CASSWTGSYSNQPQHF	TGTGCCAGTAGTTGGACAGGGAGTTATAGCAATCAGCCCCAGCATTTT	TRBD1	TRBJ1-5	TRBV19	many
CASSIGLEDLYGYTF	TGTGCCAGTAGTATTGGGTTGGAGGATCTCTATGGCTACACCTTC	.	TRBJ1-2	TRBV19	many
CASSSDRRTEAFF	TGTGCCAGCTCCTCTGACAGAAGGACTGAAGCTTTCTTT	.	TRBJ1-1	TRBV18	.
CASSIRLAGSTDTQYF	TGCGCCAGCAGCATCCGCTTAGCGGGGAGCACAGATACGCAGTATTTT	TRBD2	TRBJ2-3	TRBV5-1	few
CASSLGVDYAGELFF	TGTGCCAGCAGCTTAGGAGTGGACTACGCCGGGGAGCTGTTTTTT	.	TRBJ2-2	TRBV7-9	few
CASSLRIRGNSPLHF	TGTGCCAGCAGCCTACGGATACGCGGGAATTCACCCCTCCACTTT	.	TRBJ1-6	TRBV5-5	.
CASRYSGLNTEAFF	TGTGCCAGCAGATATTCCGGACTTAACACTGAAGCTTTCTTT	.	TRBJ1-1	TRBV12-3/TRBV12-4	.
CSASPTSGGPGYIQYF	TGCAGTGCTAGTCCGACTAGCGGGGGGCCGGGGTACATTCAGTACTTC	TRBD2	TRBJ2-4	TRBV20-1	.
CASSSNGQGAMGNQPQHF	TGTGCCAGCAGTTCTAACGGACAGGGGGCAATGGGGAATCAGCCCCAGCATTTT	TRBD1	TRBJ1-5	TRBV28	many
CASSLTSQETQYF	TGTGCCAGCAGCTTGACTAGCCAAGAGACCCAGTACTTC	.	TRBJ2-5	TRBV5-6	few
CASSWGQGLYSNQPQHF	TGTGCCAGCAGCTGGGGACAGGGGCTGTATAGCAATCAGCCCCAGCATTTT	TRBD1	TRBJ1-5	TRBV11-3	many
CATSGEISYNEQFF	TGTGCCACCAGCGGCGAAATTTCCTACAATGAGCAGTTCTTC	.	TRBJ2-1	TRBV15	.
CASSLGREWTQYF	TGTGCCAGCAGTTTAGGAAGGGAATGGACCCAGTACTTC	.	TRBJ2-5	TRBV12-3/TRBV12-4	.
CASSEDMTGNQPQHF	TGTGCCAGCAGTGAAGATATGACAGGGAATCAGCCCCAGCATTTT	TRBD1	TRBJ1-5	TRBV2	many
CASSIEGQGGQPQHF	TGTGCCAGTAGTATAGAGGGACAGGGGGGACAGCCCCAGCATTTT	TRBD1	TRBJ1-5	TRBV19	.
CSARVGGSNTGELFF	TGCAGTGCTAGAGTCGGGGGATCGAACACCGGGGAGCTGTTTTTT	.	TRBJ2-2	TRBV20-1	few